The 32 T cell receptor beta chains presented below share a single source sample, sequenced in a study of cytomegalovirus exposure and HLA in healthy donors. Using immunoSEQ multiplex PCR, the repertoire was profiled, and TCRdb retains in-frame clones only, with some absent. The sample includes under 250,000 clones, roughly 84% of them seen just once. Sequenced material: PBMCs. Receptors were obtained from a man younger than 35 in good health and CMV-seropositive.

This clone occurred a few times. V is TRBV5-4 and J is TRBJ1-3; no reliable D call. With 2 bases removed from V and 2 bases from J, the gap between germline ends came to 11 bases. The CDR3 extends over 15 amino acids. Germline CDR1 SGHNT, CDR2 YYREEE (reference sequence). The CDR3 DNA is TGTGCCAGCAGCTTTACACCCTACCCTGGAAACACCATATATTTT. Translation gives CASSFTPYPGNTIYF.

The gene calls are TRBV4-1 and TRBJ1-1; 7 positions match TRBD1. This CDR3 has 14 amino acids. Germline V gene lookup returns CDR1 MGHRA and CDR2 YSYEKL. Losses at the gene ends were 3 bases for V and 1 base for J; bases not matched to a gene: 2. The DNA for the CDR3 is TGCGCCAGCAGCCAGGGACAGTGGAACACTGAAGCTTTCTTT. This gives the protein CASSQGQWNTEAFF.

The chain employs TRBV7-6 and TRBJ1-5, with a weak D call TRBD1 (5 bases). The CDR3 is made up of 13 amino acids. Germline CDR1 SGHVS, CDR2 FNYEAQ. V was trimmed by 5 bases and J by 10 bases, leaving 15 bases between them. Here the CDR3 DNA reads TGTGCCAGCAGCCCACGCCTCGGGGGTCCCCAGCATTTT. Translation: CASSPRLGGPQHF.

The chain has TRBV28 and TRBJ1-5; the match to TRBD1 covers 9 bases. CDR3 length: 15 amino acids. Germline V gives CDR1 MDHEN, CDR2 SYDVKM. Unmatched junction bases numbered 6, after V lost 7 bases and J lost 2 bases. For the CDR3, the DNA is TGTGCCAGCACAGACCGGGACAGGGGCAATCAGCCCCAGCATTTT. Its translation: CASTDRDRGNQPQHF.

The chain is built from TRBV5-6 and TRBJ2-7, with a tentative D call TRBD2 (6 bases). The CDR3 is 15 residues long. Germline V gene sequence: CDR1 SGHDT, CDR2 YYEEEE. Trimming shortened V by 0 bases and J by 7 bases, and 17 bases separated the two germline ends. The CDR3 region is CASSLVYDSGGEQYF. The CDR3 nucleotides are TGTGCCAGCAGCTTGGTGTACGACTCTGGGGGGGAGCAGTACTTC.

The chain is built from TRBV29-1 and TRBJ2-2; 11 nucleotides agree with TRBD2. Germline-derived CDR1 and CDR2 are SQVTM and ANQGSEA. With 6 bases clipped from V and 6 bases from J, the junction kept 6 bases outside the gene matches. This CDR3 is 14 amino acids long. In nucleotides, the CDR3 is TGCAGCGTCACGACTAGCGGGATCCCCGGGGAGCTGTTTTTT. The encoded protein is CSVTTSGIPGELFF.

With respect to this clone: The same CDR3 arises from other DNA sequences in this sample as well. The rearrangement joins TRBV18 to TRBJ2-1; D is undetermined. The CDR3 has 14 amino acids. Germline V CDR1 and CDR2: KGHSH, LQKENI. Deletions cut 2 bases from V and 1 base from J, with 6 bases between. Written as DNA, the CDR3 is TGTGCCAGCTCACCATCTTCATCCTACAATGAGCAGTTCTTC. Amino acid sequence: CASSPSSSYNEQFF.

V and J are TRBV29-1 and TRBJ2-3; possible D gene TRBD2, 6 bases. The CDR3 consists of 16 residues. Germline assignment: CDR1 SQVTM and CDR2 ANQGSEA. V was trimmed by 1 base and J by 0 bases, leaving 14 bases between them. In DNA form, the CDR3 reads TGCAGCGTTGAAGGCGGAGCGGGTGCTAGCACAGATACGCAGTATTTT. Translation gives CSVEGGAGASTDTQYF.

The chain couples TRBV11-3 to TRBJ2-7; 7 nucleotides agree with TRBD1. From germline, CDR1 is SGHNT and CDR2 YENEEA. The CDR3 spans 13 residues. With 4 bases clipped from V and 3 bases from J, the junction kept 3 bases outside the gene matches. CDR3 DNA: TGTGCCAGCAGCTCTGGGACAGACTACGAGCAGTACTTC. This sequence encodes CASSSGTDYEQYF.

The J gene is TRBJ1-1, the V gene TRBV6-5; 8 bases align to TRBD1. With 4 bases clipped from V and 6 bases from J, the junction kept 7 bases outside the gene matches. The germline V gene encodes CDR1 MNHEY and CDR2 SVGAGI. CDR3 size: 14 residues. CDR3 sequence reads: CASSSGQGEAEAFF. CDR3 bases: TGTGCCAGCAGTTCCGGACAGGGAGAGGCTGAAGCTTTCTTT.

This clone was seen once. The chain is built from TRBV19 and TRBJ2-3; D unclear. Germline V lookup: CDR1 LNHDA, CDR2 SQIVND (reference sequence). The CDR3 sequence is 14 residues long. V was trimmed by 8 bases and J by 0 bases, leaving 12 bases between them. The CDR3 spells CASAGMASTDTQYF. Written as DNA, the CDR3 is TGTGCCAGTGCCGGTATGGCCAGCACAGATACGCAGTATTTT.

The count of this clone is one. The rearrangement joins TRBV29-1 to TRBJ2-6, with unresolved D. Trimming left V 5 bases short and J 0 bases short, with 8 bases between. Germline assignment: CDR1 SQVTM and CDR2 ANQGSEA. The CDR3 has 14 residues. Here the CDR3 reads CSVSIGSGANVLTF. The CDR3 nucleotides read TGCAGCGTTAGTATTGGCTCTGGGGCCAACGTCCTGACTTTC.

The CDR3 DNA reads as TGTGCCAGCAGGATTTACCCCCTCATGAACACTGAAGCTTTCTTT. Its protein is CASRIYPLMNTEAFF. V usage is TRBV28 and J usage is TRBJ1-1; D not certain. This CDR3 is built from 15 residues. Trimming shortened V by 6 bases and J by 0 bases, and 14 bases separated the two germline ends. The germline CDR1 and CDR2 sequences are MDHEN and SYDVKM. Combining the CDR3 with reference TRBV28 and TRBJ1-1 gives the whole variable domain DVKVTQSSRYLVKRTGEKVFLECVQDMDHENMFWYRQDPGLGLRLIYFSYDVKMKEKGDIPEGYSVSREKKERFSLILESASTNQTSMYLCASRIYPLMNTEAFFGQGTRLTVV.

This clone has only one observation. The chain is built from TRBV27 and TRBJ2-6; a possible D gene is TRBD1 (6 bases). Trimming left V 4 bases short and J 4 bases short, with 11 bases between. The CDR3 runs 15 residues. CDR1 and CDR2 from the germline V gene are MNHEY and SMNVEV (reference sequence). CDR3 protein: CASSSGVSGANVLTF. Written as DNA, the CDR3 is TGTGCCAGCAGTTCAGGGGTCTCCGGGGCCAACGTCCTGACTTTC.

The chain couples TRBV19 to TRBJ1-2; no firm D call. Germline V CDR1 and CDR2: LNHDA, SQIVND (reference sequence). The CDR3 is 11 residues long. Deletions cut 6 bases from V and 2 bases from J, with 4 bases between. The CDR3 bases are TGTGCCAGTAGGGGCAACTATGGCTACACCTTC. As protein: CASRGNYGYTF.

The CDR3: CASSQLRGTEAFF. In nucleotides, the CDR3 is TGCGCCAGCAGCCAATTAAGAGGGACTGAAGCTTTCTTT. J is TRBJ1-1 and V is TRBV4-1; D not certain. Trimming cost V 2 bases and J 5 bases, with 9 bases left between them. CDR1 and CDR2 (germline): MGHRA, YSYEKL. The CDR3 has 13 amino acids.

The chain combines TRBV18 with TRBJ1-5; D uncertain. CDR3 size: 14 residues. Trimming removed 5 bases at V and 1 base at J, with 9 bases between. The germline gives CDR1 KGHSH, CDR2 LQKENI. CDR3 sequence (DNA): TGTGCCAGCTCAACTCAGAACAGCAATCAGCCCCAGCATTTT. It specifies CASSTQNSNQPQHF.

This rearrangement joins TRBV27 to TRBJ2-1; D unclear. The ends were cut back, 6 bases at V and 6 bases at J, with 9 bases in the middle. CDR1 MNHEY and CDR2 SMNVEV come from the germline V gene (reference sequence). The CDR3 consists of 12 residues. As DNA, the CDR3 is TGTGCCAGCAGCTATTTCGGCAATGAGCAGTTCTTC. Translation gives CASSYFGNEQFF.

CDR3 in DNA: TGTGCCAGCAAGGACCCCAGCTCCTACAATGAGCAGTTCTTC. Amino acid sequence: CASKDPSSYNEQFF. The chain recombines TRBV2 with TRBJ2-1; no clear D. Germline V lookup: CDR1 SNHLY, CDR2 FYNNEI. Trimming took 7 bases from V and 0 from J, leaving 10 bases between them. The length of the CDR3 is 14 residues. Complete variable domain (other parts from reference TRBV2 and TRBJ2-1): EPEVTQTPSHQVTQMGQEVILRCVPISNHLYFYWYRQILGQKVEFLVSFYNNEISEKSEIFDDQFSVERPDGSNFTLKIRSTKLEDSAMYFCASKDPSSYNEQFFGPGTRLTVL.

The chain links TRBV7-9 to TRBJ2-1, with D hard to call. CDR1 and CDR2 (germline): SEHNR, FQNEAQ (reference sequence). CDR3 length equals 14 residues. V was cut by 1 base and J by 3 bases, with 7 bases left in between. In DNA, the CDR3 is TGTGCCAGCAGCTTAGTCAGGTACTACAATGAGCAGTTCTTC. It is translated as CASSLVRYYNEQFF.

The table lists this clone with a count of one. The gene calls are TRBV5-4 and TRBJ2-2; 13 bases align to TRBD2. V was clipped by 3 bases and J by 6 bases; unmatched bases: 5. The CDR3 spans 16 residues. Germline values: CDR1 SGHNT, CDR2 YYREEE (reference sequence). CDR3 loop: CASSWRTSGRAGELFF. As DNA, the CDR3 is TGTGCCAGCAGCTGGAGGACTAGCGGGAGAGCCGGGGAGCTGTTTTTT.

J is TRBJ2-2 and V is TRBV4-1; D remains ambiguous. CDR1 and CDR2 (germline): MGHRA, YSYEKL. This CDR3 has 17 amino acids. V was trimmed by 4 bases and J by 1 base, leaving 16 bases between them. The CDR3 loop reads CASSPVVHQQNTGELFF. The DNA for the CDR3 is TGCGCCAGCAGCCCCGTGGTTCATCAACAGAACACCGGGGAGCTGTTTTTT.

This sequence joins TRBV9 and TRBJ2-7; TRBD2 aligns across 8 bases. Losses at the gene ends were 3 bases for V and 3 bases for J; bases not matched to a gene: 2. The CDR3 consists of 13 residues. The germline V gene has CDR1 SGDLS and CDR2 YYNGEE. The CDR3 reads CASSEGTSYEQYF. DNA for the CDR3: TGTGCCAGCAGCGAGGGGACTAGCTACGAGCAGTACTTC.

This chain links TRBV19 with TRBJ2-3; possibly TRBD1 for D (6 bases). V was pared by 7 bases and J by 0 bases, with 17 bases between. The length of the CDR3 is 16 residues. Germline-derived CDR1 and CDR2 are LNHDA and SQIVND (reference sequence). In DNA form, the CDR3 reads TGTGCCAGTAAGGTCACAGGGCCTCATAGCACAGATACGCAGTATTTT. Amino acid sequence: CASKVTGPHSTDTQYF. Filled out from reference TRBV19 and TRBJ2-3, the complete variable domain reads DGGITQSPKYLFRKEGQNVTLSCEQNLNHDAMYWYRQDPGQGLRLIYYSQIVNDFQKGDIAEGYSVSREKKESFPLTVTSAQKNPTAFYLCASKVTGPHSTDTQYFGPGTRLTVL.

This chain links TRBV4-1 with TRBJ1-1, with D uncertain. This CDR3 region has 14 residues. The V gene lost 0 bases and the J gene lost 1 base, with 6 bases spanning the gap. From germline, CDR1 is MGHRA and CDR2 YSYEKL. The CDR3: CASSQDIENTEAFF. The CDR3 nucleotides are TGCGCCAGCAGCCAAGATATCGAGAACACTGAAGCTTTCTTT.

This clone is a singleton in its sample. The V gene is TRBV28, the J gene TRBJ2-7, with a weak D call TRBD2 (6 bases). The CDR3 sequence is 16 residues long. Per germline, CDR1 MDHEN and CDR2 SYDVKM. Trimming took off 3 bases at V and 7 bases at J, with 22 bases between the two ends. CDR3 region: CASSFLSGERSREQYF. The DNA for the CDR3 is TGTGCCAGCAGTTTCCTATCGGGGGAGAGGTCGCGAGAGCAGTACTTC. The whole variable domain, filled in from reference TRBV28 and TRBJ2-7, reads DVKVTQSSRYLVKRTGEKVFLECVQDMDHENMFWYRQDPGLGLRLIYFSYDVKMKEKGDIPEGYSVSREKKERFSLILESASTNQTSMYLCASSFLSGERSREQYFGPGTRLTVT.

This clone has more than one count but fewer than ten. The CDR3 loop is CASSPPIRSYEQYF. The CDR3 DNA is TGTGCCAGCAGCCCCCCTATCCGGTCCTACGAGCAGTACTTC. The rearrangement uses TRBV7-8 and TRBJ2-7, with D unclear. V gave up 5 bases and J gave up 1 base, with 12 bases separating them. There are 14 residues in the CDR3. Germline lookup yields CDR1 SGHVS and CDR2 FQNEAQ.

The V and J genes are TRBV5-1 and TRBJ2-2; TRBD1 might be the D (5 bases). V lost 0 bases and J lost 1, with 16 bases in between. The CDR3 consists of 18 residues. Germline assignment: CDR1 SGHRS and CDR2 YFSETQ. The CDR3 loop is CASSLERGSLMNTGELFF. The CDR3 region has the DNA TGCGCCAGCAGCTTGGAAAGGGGTTCTCTTATGAACACCGGGGAGCTGTTTTTT.

The count of this clone is one. The J gene is TRBJ1-1, the V gene TRBV5-1, with TRBD1 identical over 7 bases. The germline V gene has CDR1 SGHRS and CDR2 YFSETQ. With 4 bases clipped from V and 3 bases from J, the junction kept 6 bases outside the gene matches. This CDR3 contains 14 residues. The CDR3 loop reads CASSATGTDTEAFF. The CDR3 coding sequence is TGCGCCAGCAGCGCTACCGGGACAGACACTGAAGCTTTCTTT.

This chain connects TRBV5-1 to TRBJ2-7, with TRBD1 identical over 9 bases. This CDR3 comprises 15 residues. The junction had 5 bases not matched to a gene; V was cut back by 4 bases and J by 0 bases. Germline V gene lookup returns CDR1 SGHRS and CDR2 YFSETQ. DNA of the CDR3: TGCGCCAGCAGCGTTGGACAGGGGCCCTCCTACGAGCAGTACTTC. It yields the protein CASSVGQGPSYEQYF. The whole variable domain, filled in from reference TRBV5-1 and TRBJ2-7, reads KAGVTQTPRYLIKTRGQQVTLSCSPISGHRSVSWYQQTPGQGLQFLFEYFSETQRNKGNFPGRFSGRQFSNSRSEMNVSTLELGDSALYLCASSVGQGPSYEQYFGPGTRLTVT.

This clone was found once. V and J are TRBV18 and TRBJ2-7, with a weak D call TRBD1 (6 bases). The ends were cut back, 1 base at V and 2 bases at J, with 9 bases in the middle. CDR1 is KGHSH, CDR2 LQKENI, per germline. This CDR3 comprises 14 residues. The CDR3 spells CASSPRDRTYEQYF. The CDR3 region has the DNA TGTGCCAGCTCACCACGTGACAGGACCTACGAGCAGTACTTC.

The chain uses TRBV27 and TRBJ1-3; D is undetermined. The CDR3 loop spans 14 amino acids. Between the trimmed V and J ends, which lost 0 bases and 4 bases, there was a span of 7 bases. The germline V gene encodes CDR1 MNHEY and CDR2 SMNVEV (reference sequence). In nucleotides, the CDR3 is TGTGCCAGCAGTTTATCAGGGCCGGGAAACACCATATATTTT. Protein: CASSLSGPGNTIYF.